This is a list of T cell receptor beta chains from one sample in a study of blood T cell repertoires in COVID-19. Some clones are missing from TCRdb's copy, which holds only in-frame ones; the method was immunoSEQ multiplex PCR. Of 150,000 to 200,000 clones detected, more than 80% appear once; the ten largest clones hold around 9.9%. Input material: peripheral blood. These receptors were collected from a human donor in a cohort sampled during active COVID-19. Both conserved end residues are part of each CDR3. D genes are given only for firm matches. Expanded clones get a size class; other rows say once, few or many, or leave the size out.

NA	TRBV30	NA	TRBJ1-1	CAWTPSRGTEAFF	TGTGCCTGGACCCCGAGTAGGGGGACTGAAGCTTTCTTT
NA	TRBV27	NA	TRBJ2-7	CANPKDGGSSYEQYF	TGTGCCAACCCCAAGGATGGGGGGAGCTCCTACGAGCAGTACTTC
NA	TRBV18	NA	TRBJ1-3	CASSPVPGVGNTIYF	TGTGCCAGCTCACCAGTTCCGGGAGTCGGAAACACCATATATTTT
NA	TRBV29-1	NA	TRBJ2-2	CSVESGRTGELFF	TGCAGCGTTGAAAGTGGGCGAACCGGGGAGCTGTTTTTT
NA	TRBV9	NA	TRBJ2-3	CASGRPSTDTQYF	TGTGCCAGCGGCAGGCCCAGCACAGATACGCAGTATTTT
NA	TRBV7-3	NA	TRBJ2-1	CASSLKQGPNEQFF	TGTGCCAGCAGCTTAAAACAGGGTCCTAATGAGCAGTTCTTC
TRBD1	TRBV2	NA	TRBJ1-4	CASSGNRGATNEKLFF	TGTGCCAGCAGTGGGAACAGGGGCGCAACTAATGAAAAACTGTTTTTT
TRBD2	TRBV29-1	NA	TRBJ2-4	CSVVGTSGNGIQYF	TGCAGCGTTGTCGGGACTAGCGGGAATGGCATTCAGTACTTC
NA	TRBV12-3/TRBV12-4	NA	TRBJ1-2	CASGKLRGSGYTF	TGTGCCAGCGGAAAATTGCGGGGGAGTGGCTACACCTTC
TRBD2	TRBV6-6	NA	TRBJ2-1	CASSGTLAGVSYEQFF	TGTGCCAGCAGTGGTACCCTAGCGGGAGTGTCCTATGAGCAGTTCTTC
TRBD1	TRBV4-3	NA	TRBJ2-3	CASSHVLSGTGLTDTQYF	TGCGCCAGCAGCCATGTTCTCTCCGGGACAGGGTTAACAGATACGCAGTATTTT
NA	TRBV19	once	TRBJ1-1	CASTPGGNTEAFF	TGTGCCAGTACCCCGGGGGGAAACACTGAAGCTTTCTTT
TRBD1	TRBV30	few	TRBJ1-2	CAWSEGQTNYGYTF	TGTGCCTGGAGCGAGGGACAGACTAACTATGGCTACACCTTC
NA	TRBV11-2	NA	TRBJ2-5	CASSLEVLSGAGETQYF	TGTGCCAGCAGCTTAGAGGTGCTGTCAGGGGCTGGGGAGACCCAGTACTTC
TRBD1	TRBV7-6	NA	TRBJ2-7	CASSSKRTGQEQYF	TGTGCCAGCAGCTCCAAACGGACAGGGCAAGAGCAGTACTTC
NA	TRBV12-3/TRBV12-4	NA	TRBJ2-5	CASKGGAPETQYF	TGTGCCAGCAAGGGGGGGGCCCCAGAGACCCAGTACTTC
TRBD1	TRBV24-1	NA	TRBJ2-1	CATSDPSGTGASYNEQFF	TGTGCCACCAGTGATCCTTCGGGGACAGGGGCGTCCTACAATGAGCAGTTCTTC
NA	TRBV5-5	NA	TRBJ1-1	CASSLTGVPTEAFF	TGTGCCAGCAGCCTGACGGGGGTTCCCACTGAAGCTTTCTTT
NA	TRBV18	NA	TRBJ1-4	CASSAQGNEKLFF	TGTGCCAGCTCAGCGCAGGGGAATGAAAAACTGTTTTTT
NA	TRBV3-1/TRBV3-2	many	TRBJ1-5	CASSQEGGNQPQHF	TGTGCCAGCAGCCAAGAAGGAGGCAATCAGCCCCAGCATTTT
TRBD1	TRBV27	NA	TRBJ2-7	CASSLSPTGTDYEQYF	TGTGCCAGCAGTTTATCGCCAACCGGGACAGACTACGAGCAGTACTTC
TRBD2	TRBV24-1	NA	TRBJ2-1	CATSDHGTSGRYNEQFF	TGTGCCACCAGTGATCACGGGACTAGCGGGAGGTACAATGAGCAGTTCTTC
TRBD1	TRBV7-2	NA	TRBJ2-7	CASSLRDRSSYEQYF	TGTGCCAGCAGCCTACGGGACAGGAGCTCCTACGAGCAGTACTTC